These 16 T cell receptor beta chains were all obtained from the same sample, sequenced in a study of identical twins. MiXCR, applied by TCRdb to the 5' RACE reads, yields one record per CDR3 protein. The sample holds 500,000 to 650,000 distinct CDR3 sequences, 7.1% seen once. The same data also went into a second study, on yellow fever vaccine responses in identical twins.

Sequencing input: PBMCs. These TCRs come from a woman between 18 and 29 years old in good health.

The chain couples TRBV20-1 to TRBJ2-1; 10 bases are shared with TRBD2. Germline V gene data show CDR1 as DFQATT and CDR2 as SNEGSKA (reference sequence). J lost 7 bases, V lost 3 bases, and 12 bases had no gene match. The CDR3 consists of 16 residues. CDR3 sequence reads: CSARSPGTSARNEQFF. CDR3 sequence (DNA): TGCAGTGCTAGGAGCCCCGGGACTAGCGCTCGGAATGAGCAGTTCTTC.

This clonotype has only a few counts. The chain has TRBV20-1 and TRBJ2-7; 7 nucleotides line up with TRBD1. Germline assignment: CDR1 DFQATT and CDR2 SNEGSKA (reference sequence). CDR3 length: 14 amino acids. Trimming removed 5 bases from V and 3 bases from J; junction bases left unmatched: 10. The CDR3, as DNA: TGCAGTGCTCCGGCAGTGGGACAGCGCTACGAGCAGTACTTC. Protein product: CSAPAVGQRYEQYF.

The chain has TRBV20-1 and TRBJ2-1; D is unclear. V lost 6 bases and J lost 1, with 7 bases in between. This CDR3 region has 12 residues. The germline V gene has CDR1 DFQATT and CDR2 SNEGSKA (reference sequence). CDR3 DNA: TGCAGTGCCAGCGCTTCCTACAATGAGCAGTTCTTC. Encoded protein: CSASASYNEQFF.

This clonotype has more than one count but fewer than ten. The V gene is TRBV14, the J gene TRBJ2-5; no firm D call. Deletions cut 0 bases from V and 2 bases from J, with 13 bases between. CDR3 length: 16 residues. Germline CDR1 reads SGHDN; CDR2 reads FVKESK. The CDR3 reads CASSQEEGMFQETQYF. CDR3 sequence (DNA): TGTGCCAGCAGCCAAGAGGAAGGGATGTTTCAAGAGACCCAGTACTTC.

This clonotype showed up many times. This chain links TRBV5-1 with TRBJ2-1; 13 bases line up with TRBD2. Germline values: CDR1 SGHRS, CDR2 YFSETQ. This CDR3 has 16 amino acids. V lost 0 bases to trimming and J lost 6 bases; unmatched junction nucleotides: 3. CDR3 loop: CASSLELAGGFNEQFF. The CDR3 DNA is TGCGCCAGCAGCTTGGAACTAGCGGGAGGGTTCAATGAGCAGTTCTTC.

The chain joins TRBV11-2 to TRBJ2-7; D is undetermined. There are 15 residues in the CDR3. The ends were cut back, 7 bases at V and 2 bases at J, with 18 bases in the middle. In germline, CDR1 is SGHAT, CDR2 FQNNGV. In nucleotides, the CDR3 is TGTGCCAGCACCTTGGCCCCGGGTAACCCCTACGAGCAGTACGTC. It is translated as CASTLAPGNPYEQYV.

The chain recombines TRBV29-1 with TRBJ2-3, with TRBD2 matching over 11 bases. This CDR3 spans 15 amino acids. Per germline, CDR1 SQVTM and CDR2 ANQGSEA. Trimming took 6 bases from V and 3 from J; bases not matched to a gene: 8. CDR3 DNA: TGCAGCGTGCCCAGTAGCGGGGGGGCGACAGATACGCAGTATTTT. It codes for CSVPSSGGATDTQYF.

This clonotype appeared a few times. The rearrangement joins TRBV9 to TRBJ2-3; D is ambiguous. V was clipped by 0 bases and J by 0 bases, with 8 bases between them. This CDR3 spans 15 amino acids. Germline CDR1 and CDR2: SGDLS and YYNGEE. CDR3 sequence: CASSVGGESTDTQYF. In DNA, the CDR3 is TGTGCCAGCAGCGTAGGAGGCGAGAGCACAGATACGCAGTATTTT.

This clonotype was seen a few times. This chain links TRBV6-1 with TRBJ2-7, with a weak D call TRBD2 (6 bases). The V and J ends lost 6 bases and 3 bases respectively, with 18 bases between them. Germline-derived CDR1 and CDR2 are MNHNS and SASEGT. The CDR3 runs 15 residues. CDR3 loop: CASSQLGLGGYEQYF. In DNA form, the CDR3 reads TGTGCCAGCAGCCAACTGGGGCTCGGGGGCTACGAGCAGTACTTC.

In the case of this clonotype: The junction differs from germline at one of its ends, possibly a read error. The chain joins TRBV3-1 to TRBJ2-3; possibly TRBD1 for D (5 bases). Germline CDR1 and CDR2: LGHDT and YNNKEL (reference sequence). This CDR3 is 18 amino acids long. The CDR3 coding sequence is TGTGCCTGCAGCCAAGATGTTAACAGGTATACTAGCACAGATACGCAGTATTTT. Translated, it gives CACSQDVNRYTSTDTQYF.

The chain combines TRBV4-2 with TRBJ2-1; D ambiguous. Germline V lookup: CDR1 LGHNA, CDR2 YNFKEQ. The CDR3 totals 14 residues. V lost 0 bases, J lost 6 bases, and 9 bases lay in between. The CDR3 protein is CASSQDPVGNEQFF. CDR3 sequence (DNA): TGTGCCAGCAGCCAAGATCCGGTCGGCAATGAGCAGTTCTTC.

This clonotype was observed a handful of times. The V call is TRBV10-3, the J call TRBJ1-2; tentative D call: TRBD1 (5 bases). The CDR3 has 15 residues. With 0 bases removed from V and 5 bases from J, the gap between germline ends came to 13 bases. CDR1 and CDR2 (germline): ENHRY, SYGVKD. CDR3 DNA sequence: TGTGCCATCAGTGAGTCGACTCAGGCAGGGTATGGCTACACCTTC. Translated: CAISESTQAGYGYTF.

This clonotype was seen a handful of times. The chain is built from TRBV24-1 and TRBJ2-1, with D maybe TRBD2 (6 bases). Germline loops: CDR1 KGHDR, CDR2 SFDVKD. The CDR3 totals 15 residues. V shed 5 bases and J shed 7 bases, with 17 bases lying between them. In DNA, the CDR3 is TGTGCCACCAGTGCCCTGACAGCGGGCGGAAATGAGCAGTTCTTC. Its translation is CATSALTAGGNEQFF.

V usage is TRBV6-5 and J usage is TRBJ1-1, with D hard to call. The germline V gene encodes CDR1 MNHEY and CDR2 SVGAGI. The V and J ends lost 1 base and 7 bases respectively, with 13 bases between them. The CDR3 runs 14 residues. The CDR3 DNA sequence: TGTGCCAGCAGTTACTACAGCGGAGGCGGTGAAGCTTTCTTT. It codes for CASSYYSGGGEAFF.

At least ten counts were recorded for this clonotype. J is TRBJ2-1 and V is TRBV15; 7 positions agree with TRBD1. Germline V gives CDR1 LNHNV, CDR2 YYDKDF (reference sequence). V was clipped by 4 bases and J by 7 bases; unmatched bases: 7. This CDR3 is 14 amino acids long. The CDR3 here is CATSTDRVVNEQFF. CDR3 nucleotides: TGTGCCACCAGCACCGACAGGGTTGTGAATGAGCAGTTCTTC.

The table lists this clonotype with many counts. This chain links TRBV20-1 with TRBJ2-1, with a tentative D call TRBD2 (6 bases). V was shortened by 6 bases and J by 0 bases, with 12 bases between the two germline ends. Germline V gene data show CDR1 as DFQATT and CDR2 as SNEGSKA (reference sequence). CDR3 length: 14 amino acids. CDR3 sequence: CSASGRTSYNEQFF. CDR3 nucleotide sequence: TGCAGTGCCAGTGGGAGGACCTCCTACAATGAGCAGTTCTTC.